This T cell receptor beta chain was retrieved from a study of T cells after yellow fever vaccination. Remarks on this clonotype: This could be a read error, since a much larger clone is one nucleotide away.

The J segment lost 5 bases and the V segment lost 8 bases, leaving 11 bases of the junction unmatched. Germline CDR1 and CDR2: MNHEY and SMNVEV (reference sequence). The CDR3 length is 15 residues. TCRdb itself ran the 5' RACE reads through MiXCR, one entry per CDR3 protein. The data hold tens of thousands of distinct CDR3 sequences, with 6% to 7.5% observed a single time. This receptor was identified in a man aged 30 to 39 who received the YFV17D yellow fever vaccine. The chain joins TRBV27 to TRBJ2-2, with 7 bases aligning to TRBD2. The starting material was CD8+ T cells sorted from PBMCs, obtained 15 days after the yellow fever booster vaccination. CDR3 residues: CASGLWGGRTGELFF. The CDR3 DNA sequence: TGTGCCAGCGGTCTCTGGGGGGGGAGGACCGGGGAGCTGTTTTTT.